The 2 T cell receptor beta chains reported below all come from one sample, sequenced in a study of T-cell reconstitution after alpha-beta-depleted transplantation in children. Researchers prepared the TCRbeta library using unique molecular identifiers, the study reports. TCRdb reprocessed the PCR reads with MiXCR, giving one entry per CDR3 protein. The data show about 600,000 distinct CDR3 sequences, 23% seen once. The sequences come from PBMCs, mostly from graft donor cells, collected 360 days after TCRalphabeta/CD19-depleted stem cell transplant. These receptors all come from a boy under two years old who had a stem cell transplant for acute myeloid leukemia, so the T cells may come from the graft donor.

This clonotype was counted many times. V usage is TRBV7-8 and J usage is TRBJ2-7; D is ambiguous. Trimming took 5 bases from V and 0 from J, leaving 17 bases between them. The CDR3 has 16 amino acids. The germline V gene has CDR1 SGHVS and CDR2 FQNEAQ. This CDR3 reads CASSRPKDGSSYEQYV. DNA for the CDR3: TGTGCCAGCAGCCGCCCTAAGGACGGCAGCTCCTACGAGCAGTACGTC.

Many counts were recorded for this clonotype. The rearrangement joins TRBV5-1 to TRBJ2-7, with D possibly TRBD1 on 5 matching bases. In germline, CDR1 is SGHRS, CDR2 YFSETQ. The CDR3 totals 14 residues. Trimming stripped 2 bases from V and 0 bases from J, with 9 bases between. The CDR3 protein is CASSLQVSSYEQYF. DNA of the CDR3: TGCGCCAGCAGCTTACAGGTCAGCTCCTACGAGCAGTACTTC.